This entry lists 12 T cell receptor beta chains sequenced from one sample in a study of T-cell memory formation after mild COVID-19. TCRdb reanalysed the 5' RACE reads using MiXCR and keeps one entry per CDR3 protein. The table shows just under 550,000 distinct CDR3 sequences, with just over 20% occurring only once. Sequences were obtained from PBMCs or a T cell subset sorted from them (not recorded which). These receptors were obtained from an adult woman who had mild COVID-19 (a few samples of this study predate the infection). Cell type and time point are not known.

V and J are TRBV24-1 and TRBJ2-7, with TRBD1 matching 8 bases. Germline V gives CDR1 KGHDR, CDR2 SFDVKD. Trimming removed 3 bases from V and 1 base from J; junction bases left unmatched: 7. The CDR3 has 16 residues. The CDR3 coding sequence is TGTGCCACCAGTGATCCTAGACAGGGGCAATCCTACGAGCAGTACTTC. As protein: CATSDPRQGQSYEQYF.

The V call is TRBV2, the J call TRBJ1-5, with D possibly being TRBD1 (6 bases). CDR1 is SNHLY and CDR2 is FYNNEI in the germline V gene. Between the trimmed V and J ends, which lost 6 bases and 2 bases, there was a span of 14 bases. The CDR3 runs to 15 residues. CDR3 amino acids: CASRQRDNGNQPQHF. DNA for the CDR3: TGTGCCAGCAGGCAAAGGGACAATGGCAATCAGCCCCAGCATTTT.

This clonotype was seen more than once but under ten times. The CDR3, as DNA: TGTGCCAGCAGCCTAAATCGTGTGAACACTGAAGCTTTCTTT. Translating gives CASSLNRVNTEAFF. The rearrangement uses TRBV7-8 and TRBJ1-1; D is uncertain. The CDR3 covers 14 residues. Per germline, CDR1 SGHVS and CDR2 FQNEAQ. Trimming left V 5 bases short and J 0 bases short, with 10 bases between.

The J gene is TRBJ2-3, the V gene TRBV29-1, with D uncertain. V was cut by 7 bases and J by 4 bases, with 12 bases left in between. This CDR3 has 12 residues. From germline, CDR1 is SQVTM and CDR2 ANQGSEA. DNA of the CDR3: TGCAGCGCTCTGGGTCCCCCAGATACGCAGTATTTT. It is translated as CSALGPPDTQYF.

This clonotype was recorded many times. This chain uses TRBV12-3 or TRBV12-4 with TRBJ2-5; D may match TRBD1 or TRBD2 (5 bases each). The CDR3 length is 12 residues. Trimming took off 3 bases at V and 9 bases at J, with 11 bases between the two ends. The CDR3 here is CASSFIGGAQYF. CDR3 coding DNA: TGTGCCAGCAGTTTTATTGGGGGAGCCCAGTACTTC.

The chain employs TRBV24-1 and TRBJ2-5; 9 nucleotides align to TRBD2. Germline V gene data show CDR1 as KGHDR and CDR2 as SFDVKD. Germline trimming cut 1 base from V and 4 bases from J; bases unmatched to any gene: 3. The CDR3 length is 15 residues. The CDR3 is CATSDFTAGGETQYF. For the CDR3, the DNA is TGTGCCACCAGTGATTTTACAGCGGGAGGAGAGACCCAGTACTTC.

In its sample, this clonotype was seen a few times. As DNA, the CDR3 is TGTGCCACCAGTGATTACCCGGGGGGCCCGAACACCGGGGAGCTGTTTTTT. Its translation: CATSDYPGGPNTGELFF. The chain recombines TRBV24-1 with TRBJ2-2; tentatively, D is TRBD2 (7 bases). The germline V gene has CDR1 KGHDR and CDR2 SFDVKD. The CDR3 has 17 amino acids. Trimming pared 2 bases from V and 0 bases from J, leaving 12 bases between.

This clonotype was recorded a few times. The chain employs TRBV20-1 and TRBJ2-7, with 7 nucleotides matching TRBD2. The CDR3 spans 11 residues. V trimming: 6 bases; J trimming: 3 bases; junction bases outside the gene matches: 2. Germline CDR1 and CDR2: DFQATT and SNEGSKA (reference sequence). CDR3 nucleotides: TGCAGTGCGGGGGGGGACTACGAGCAGTACTTC. Translating gives CSAGGDYEQYF.

The J gene is TRBJ2-1, the V gene TRBV28, with 7 bases that match TRBD1. CDR3 size: 16 residues. V trimming: 7 bases; J trimming: 4 bases; junction bases outside the gene matches: 13. Germline V gene sequence: CDR1 MDHEN, CDR2 SYDVKM. The CDR3 here is CASNAPDRAPYNEQFF. CDR3 nucleotide sequence: TGTGCCAGCAACGCGCCCGACAGGGCACCGTACAATGAGCAGTTCTTC.

This clonotype has a handful of counts. The chain employs TRBV6-2 or TRBV6-3 and TRBJ2-3; D unresolved. Trimming left V 3 bases short and J 1 base short, with 8 bases between. There are 14 residues in the CDR3. Per germline, CDR1 MNHEY and CDR2 SVGEGT. CDR3 sequence reads: CASSYGPGTDTQYF. CDR3 sequence (DNA): TGTGCCAGCAGTTATGGTCCCGGCACAGATACGCAGTATTTT.

The rearrangement joins TRBV9 to TRBJ2-3; a possible D gene is TRBD2 (5 bases). CDR3 length: 15 amino acids. The germline CDR1 and CDR2 sequences are SGDLS and YYNGEE. Trimming stripped 1 base from V and 0 bases from J, with 9 bases between. The CDR3 bases are TGTGCCAGCAGCGTAAGCGGTTATAGCACAGATACGCAGTATTTT. This encodes CASSVSGYSTDTQYF. The complete variable domain, with remaining parts taken from reference TRBV9 and TRBJ2-3, reads DSGVTQTPKHLITATGQRVTLRCSPRSGDLSVYWYQQSLDQGLQFLIQYYNGEERAKGNILERFSAQQFPDLHSELNLSSLELGDSALYFCASSVSGYSTDTQYFGPGTRLTVL.

The chain carries TRBV7-2 and TRBJ2-7; 10 positions match TRBD1. Looked up from germline, CDR1 is SGHTA and CDR2 is FQGNSA. The CDR3 spans 14 residues. V gave up 6 bases and J gave up 1 base; unmatched junction bases: 3. In DNA, the CDR3 is TGTGCCAGCAGGGGGGGACAGGGGTCCTACGAGCAGTACTTC. Residues: CASRGGQGSYEQYF. Combining the CDR3 with reference TRBV7-2 and TRBJ2-7 gives the whole variable domain GAGVSQSPSNKVTEKGKDVELRCDPISGHTALYWYRQSLGQGLEFLIYFQGNSAPDKSGLPSDRFSAERTGGSVSTLTIQRTQQEDSAVYLCASRGGQGSYEQYFGPGTRLTVT.